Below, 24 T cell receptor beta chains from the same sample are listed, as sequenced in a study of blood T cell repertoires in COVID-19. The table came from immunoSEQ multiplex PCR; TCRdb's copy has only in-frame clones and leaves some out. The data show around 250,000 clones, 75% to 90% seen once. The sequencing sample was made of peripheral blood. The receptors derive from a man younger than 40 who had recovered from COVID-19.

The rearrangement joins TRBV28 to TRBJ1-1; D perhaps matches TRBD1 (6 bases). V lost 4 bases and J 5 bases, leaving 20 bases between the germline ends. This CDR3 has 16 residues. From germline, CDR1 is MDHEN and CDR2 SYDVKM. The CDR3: CASSYSWGGSGTEAFF. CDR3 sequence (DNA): TGTGCCAGCAGTTATTCCTGGGGGGGCAGCGGGACTGAAGCTTTCTTT.

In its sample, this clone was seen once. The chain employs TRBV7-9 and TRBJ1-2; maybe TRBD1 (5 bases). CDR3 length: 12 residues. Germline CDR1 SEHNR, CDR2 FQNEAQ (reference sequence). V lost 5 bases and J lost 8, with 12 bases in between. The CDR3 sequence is CASSLAGDGYTF. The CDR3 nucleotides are TGTGCCAGCAGCCTCGCGGGGGACGGCTACACCTTC.

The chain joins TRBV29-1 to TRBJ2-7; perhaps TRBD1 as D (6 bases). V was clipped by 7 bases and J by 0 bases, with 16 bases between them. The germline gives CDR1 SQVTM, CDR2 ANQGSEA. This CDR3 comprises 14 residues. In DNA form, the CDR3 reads TGCAGCGCCGCTGACAGGCCCAGCTCCTACGAGCAGTACTTC. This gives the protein CSAADRPSSYEQYF.

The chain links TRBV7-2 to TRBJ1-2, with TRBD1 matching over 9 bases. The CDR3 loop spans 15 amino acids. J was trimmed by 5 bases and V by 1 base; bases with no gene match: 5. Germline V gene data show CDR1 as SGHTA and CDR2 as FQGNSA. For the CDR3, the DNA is TGTGCCAGCAGCTTAGTTGGACAGGGGATATATGGCTACACCTTC. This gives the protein CASSLVGQGIYGYTF. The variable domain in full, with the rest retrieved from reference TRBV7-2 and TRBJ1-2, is GAGVSQSPSNKVTEKGKDVELRCDPISGHTALYWYRQSLGQGLEFLIYFQGNSAPDKSGLPSDRFSAERTGGSVSTLTIQRTQQEDSAVYLCASSLVGQGIYGYTFGSGTRLTVV.

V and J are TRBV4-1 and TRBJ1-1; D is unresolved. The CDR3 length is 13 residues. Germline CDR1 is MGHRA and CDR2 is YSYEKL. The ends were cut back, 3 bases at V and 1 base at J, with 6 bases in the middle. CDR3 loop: CASSHHGNTEAFF. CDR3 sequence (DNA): TGCGCCAGCAGCCACCACGGGAACACTGAAGCTTTCTTT.

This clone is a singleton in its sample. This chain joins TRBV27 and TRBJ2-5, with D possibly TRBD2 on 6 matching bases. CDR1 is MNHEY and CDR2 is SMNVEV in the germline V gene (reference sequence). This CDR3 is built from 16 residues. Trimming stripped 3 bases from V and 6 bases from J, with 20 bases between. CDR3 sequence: CASSLSYYGGAKTQYF. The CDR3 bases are TGTGCCAGCAGTTTGAGCTACTACGGCGGGGCAAAGACCCAGTACTTC.

CDR3 in DNA: TGTGCCAGCAGTGGAGGGTTCGAGAACACTGAAGCTTTCTTT. Its protein product is CASSGGFENTEAFF. The rearrangement uses TRBV2 and TRBJ1-1, with D unresolved. The CDR3 covers 14 residues. Germline V CDR1 and CDR2: SNHLY, FYNNEI. The V end was cut by 4 bases, the J end by 1 base, with 10 bases between.

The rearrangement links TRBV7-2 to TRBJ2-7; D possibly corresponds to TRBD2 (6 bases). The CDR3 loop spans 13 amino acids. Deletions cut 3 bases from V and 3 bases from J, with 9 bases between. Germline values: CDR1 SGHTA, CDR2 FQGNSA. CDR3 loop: CASSFGTVYEQYF. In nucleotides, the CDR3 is TGTGCCAGCAGCTTCGGGACTGTCTACGAGCAGTACTTC.

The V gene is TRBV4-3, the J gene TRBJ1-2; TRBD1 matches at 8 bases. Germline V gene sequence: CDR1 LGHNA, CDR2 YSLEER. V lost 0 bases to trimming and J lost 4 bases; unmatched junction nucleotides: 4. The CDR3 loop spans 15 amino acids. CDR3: CASSQDSDRVYGYTF. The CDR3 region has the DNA TGCGCCAGCAGCCAAGACTCGGACAGGGTCTATGGCTACACCTTC.

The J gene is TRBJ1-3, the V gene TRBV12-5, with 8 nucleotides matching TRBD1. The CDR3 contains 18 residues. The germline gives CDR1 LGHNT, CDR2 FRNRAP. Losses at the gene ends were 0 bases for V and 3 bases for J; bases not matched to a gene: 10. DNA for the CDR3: TGTGCTAGTGGTTTGGTGTCATCGACAGGGGATCTTGGAAACACCATATATTTT. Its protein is CASGLVSSTGDLGNTIYF.

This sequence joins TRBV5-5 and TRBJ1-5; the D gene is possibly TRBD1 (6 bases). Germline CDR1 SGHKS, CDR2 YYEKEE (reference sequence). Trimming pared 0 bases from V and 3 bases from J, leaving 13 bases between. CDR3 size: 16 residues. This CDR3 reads CASSLGQAQFNQPQHF. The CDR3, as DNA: TGTGCCAGCAGCTTGGGACAGGCCCAATTCAATCAGCCCCAGCATTTT.

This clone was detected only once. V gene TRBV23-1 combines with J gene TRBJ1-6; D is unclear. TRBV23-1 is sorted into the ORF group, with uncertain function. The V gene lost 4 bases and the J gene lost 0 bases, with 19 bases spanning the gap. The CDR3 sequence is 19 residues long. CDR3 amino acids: CASSPHWRGASSYNSPLHF. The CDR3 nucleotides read TGCGCCAGCAGTCCCCACTGGAGAGGAGCGAGCTCCTATAATTCACCCCTCCACTTT.

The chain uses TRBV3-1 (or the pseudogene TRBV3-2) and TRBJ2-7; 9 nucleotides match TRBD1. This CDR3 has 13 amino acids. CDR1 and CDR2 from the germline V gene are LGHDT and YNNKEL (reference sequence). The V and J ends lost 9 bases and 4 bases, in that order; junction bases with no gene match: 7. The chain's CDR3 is CASSNRGLYEQYF. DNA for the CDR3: TGTGCCAGTTCTAACAGGGGGCTTTACGAGCAGTACTTC.

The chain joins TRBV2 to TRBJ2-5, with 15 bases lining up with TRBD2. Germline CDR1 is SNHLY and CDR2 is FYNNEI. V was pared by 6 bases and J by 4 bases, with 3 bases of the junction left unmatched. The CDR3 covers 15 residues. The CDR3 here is CASSEGLAGGETQYF. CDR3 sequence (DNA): TGTGCCAGCAGCGAGGGACTAGCGGGGGGAGAGACCCAGTACTTC.

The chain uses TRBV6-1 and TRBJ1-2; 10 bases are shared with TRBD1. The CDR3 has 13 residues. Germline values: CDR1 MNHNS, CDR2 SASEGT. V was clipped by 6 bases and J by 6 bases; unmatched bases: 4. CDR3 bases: TGTGCCAGCAGCTTGGACAGGGGGAATGGCTACACCTTC. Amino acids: CASSLDRGNGYTF.

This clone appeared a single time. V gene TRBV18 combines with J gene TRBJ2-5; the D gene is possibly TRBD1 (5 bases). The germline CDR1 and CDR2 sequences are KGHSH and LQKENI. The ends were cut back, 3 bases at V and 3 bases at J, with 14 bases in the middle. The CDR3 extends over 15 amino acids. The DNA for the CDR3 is TGTGCCAGCTCACCTTCCCAGGGAATAAAAGAGACCCAGTACTTC. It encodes CASSPSQGIKETQYF.

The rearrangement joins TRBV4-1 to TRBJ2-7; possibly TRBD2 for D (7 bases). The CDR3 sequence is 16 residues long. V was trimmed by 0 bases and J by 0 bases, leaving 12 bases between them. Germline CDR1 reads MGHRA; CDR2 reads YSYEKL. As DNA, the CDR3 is TGCGCCAGCAGCCAAGATGGGGGGGCCCGCTCCTACGAGCAGTACTTC. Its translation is CASSQDGGARSYEQYF.

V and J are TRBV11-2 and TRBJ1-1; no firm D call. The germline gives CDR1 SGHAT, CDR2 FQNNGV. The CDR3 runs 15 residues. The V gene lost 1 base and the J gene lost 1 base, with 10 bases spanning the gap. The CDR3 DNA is TGTGCCAGCAGCTTAGGACTAGGGAGGAACACTGAAGCTTTCTTT. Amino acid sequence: CASSLGLGRNTEAFF. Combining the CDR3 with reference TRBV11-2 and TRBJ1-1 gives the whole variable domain EAGVAQSPRYKIIEKRQSVAFWCNPISGHATLYWYQQILGQGPKLLIQFQNNGVVDDSQLPKDRFSAERLKGVDSTLKIQPAKLEDSAVYLCASSLGLGRNTEAFFGQGTRLTVV.

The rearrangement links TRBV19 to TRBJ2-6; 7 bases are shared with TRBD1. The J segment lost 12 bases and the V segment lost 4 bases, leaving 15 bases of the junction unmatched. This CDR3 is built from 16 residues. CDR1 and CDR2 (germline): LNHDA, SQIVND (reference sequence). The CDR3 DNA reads TGTGCCAGTAGTAAGGGACCGGGACAGTCCACCTCCGTCCTGACTTTC. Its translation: CASSKGPGQSTSVLTF. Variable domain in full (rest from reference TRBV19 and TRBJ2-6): DGGITQSPKYLFRKEGQNVTLSCEQNLNHDAMYWYRQDPGQGLRLIYYSQIVNDFQKGDIAEGYSVSREKKESFPLTVTSAQKNPTAFYLCASSKGPGQSTSVLTFGAGSRLTVL.

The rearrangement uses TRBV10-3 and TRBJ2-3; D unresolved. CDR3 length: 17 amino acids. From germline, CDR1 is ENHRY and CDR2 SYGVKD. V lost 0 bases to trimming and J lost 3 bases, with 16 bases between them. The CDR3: CAISESWRRLGTDTQYF. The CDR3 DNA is TGTGCCATCAGTGAGTCATGGCGGAGACTCGGAACAGATACGCAGTATTTT.

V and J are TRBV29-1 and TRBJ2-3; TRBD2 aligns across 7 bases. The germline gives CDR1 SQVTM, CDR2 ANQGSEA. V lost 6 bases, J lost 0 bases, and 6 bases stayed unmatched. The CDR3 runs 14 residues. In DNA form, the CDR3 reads TGCAGCGTCCAAGGCGGGGGAAGCACAGATACGCAGTATTTT. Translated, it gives CSVQGGGSTDTQYF.

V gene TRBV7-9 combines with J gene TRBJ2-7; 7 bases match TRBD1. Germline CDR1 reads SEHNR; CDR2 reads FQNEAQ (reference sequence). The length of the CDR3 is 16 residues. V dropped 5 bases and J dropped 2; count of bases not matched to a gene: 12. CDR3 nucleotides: TGTGCCAGCAGCCCTTCGACAGGGTCTGCGGCCTACGAGCAGTACTTC. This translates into CASSPSTGSAAYEQYF. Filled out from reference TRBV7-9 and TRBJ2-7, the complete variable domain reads DTGVSQNPRHKITKRGQNVTFRCDPISEHNRLYWYRQTLGQGPEFLTYFQNEAQLEKSRLLSDRFSAERPKGSFSTLEIQRTEQGDSAMYLCASSPSTGSAAYEQYFGPGTRLTVT.

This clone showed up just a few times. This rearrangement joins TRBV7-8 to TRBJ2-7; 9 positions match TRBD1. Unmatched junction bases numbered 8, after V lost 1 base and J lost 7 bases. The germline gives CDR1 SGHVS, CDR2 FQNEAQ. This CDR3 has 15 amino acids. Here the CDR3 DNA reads TGTGCCAGCAGCTTAGGTATAGGAGGGACAGGGGAGCAGTACTTC. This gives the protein CASSLGIGGTGEQYF.

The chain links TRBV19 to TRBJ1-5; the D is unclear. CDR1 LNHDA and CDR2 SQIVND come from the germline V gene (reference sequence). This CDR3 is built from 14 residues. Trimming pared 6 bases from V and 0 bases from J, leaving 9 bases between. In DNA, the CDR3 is TGTGCCAGTAGCCTGAGGAATAGCAATCAGCCCCAGCATTTT. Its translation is CASSLRNSNQPQHF.